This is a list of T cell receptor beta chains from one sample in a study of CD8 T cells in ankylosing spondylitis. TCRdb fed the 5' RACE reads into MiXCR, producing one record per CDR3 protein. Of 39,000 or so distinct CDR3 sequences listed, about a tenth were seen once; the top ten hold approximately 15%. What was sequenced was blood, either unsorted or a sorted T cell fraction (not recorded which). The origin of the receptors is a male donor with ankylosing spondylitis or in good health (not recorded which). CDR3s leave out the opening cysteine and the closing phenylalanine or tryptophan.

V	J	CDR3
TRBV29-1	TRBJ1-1	SVTTGGGIAF
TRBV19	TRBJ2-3	ASTNRQGTDTQY
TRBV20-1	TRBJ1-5	SARENRGHNQPQH
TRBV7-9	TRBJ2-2	ASSSLGESHGELF
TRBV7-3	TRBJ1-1	ASSRQGPNTEAF
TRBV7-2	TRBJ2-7	ASSMNRDQTGEQY
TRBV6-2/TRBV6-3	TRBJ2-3	ASSYSGIQDTQY
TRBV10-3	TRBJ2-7	AISESGGGEQY
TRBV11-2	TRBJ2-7	ASSHRAAGQY
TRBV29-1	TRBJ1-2	SSGDRANYGYT
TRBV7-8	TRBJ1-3	ASSLALDNTIY
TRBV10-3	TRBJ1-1	AISPGGLNTEAF
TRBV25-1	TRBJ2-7	ASSRSGTGTYEQY
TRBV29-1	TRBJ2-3	SVINVGQLDTQY
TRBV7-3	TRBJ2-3	ASSSDFTDTQY
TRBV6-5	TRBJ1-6	ASSYSDRAYNSPLH
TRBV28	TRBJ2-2	ASSSPMNTGELF
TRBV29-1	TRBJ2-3	SARRGSTDTQY
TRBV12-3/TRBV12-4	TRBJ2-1	ASRPPRQGIASSYNEQF
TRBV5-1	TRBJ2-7	ASSSAGGLFYEQY
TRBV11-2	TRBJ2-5	ASSSIKGRYQETQY
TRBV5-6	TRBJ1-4	ASSFGSEKLF
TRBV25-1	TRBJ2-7	ASRGPASYEQY
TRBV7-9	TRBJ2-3	ASSTSRGRDTQY
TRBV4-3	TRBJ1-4	ASSQVRGEANEKLF
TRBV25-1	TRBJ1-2	ASSEFRGGDGYT
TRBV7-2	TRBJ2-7	ASRYLAGGPHEQY
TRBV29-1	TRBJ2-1	SVESGTTREF
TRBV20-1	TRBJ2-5	SATPSSGYQETQY
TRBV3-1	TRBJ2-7	ASSQDSGTAYEQY
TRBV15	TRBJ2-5	ATTPDRYNQETQY
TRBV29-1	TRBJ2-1	SVGRSSYNEQF
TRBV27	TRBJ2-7	ASRITGTYEQY
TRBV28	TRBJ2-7	ASGPGLLYEQY
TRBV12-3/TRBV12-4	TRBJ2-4	ASSYTAKNIQY
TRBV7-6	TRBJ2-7	ASSLLLTSGSLYEQY
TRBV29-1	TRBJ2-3	SGDRGGTDTQY
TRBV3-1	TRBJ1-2	ASSQMSSTYGYT
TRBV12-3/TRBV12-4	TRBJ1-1	ASSLRGVPTEAF
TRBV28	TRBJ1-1	ASRDIRDTEAF
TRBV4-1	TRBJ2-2	ASSQVIPNTGELF
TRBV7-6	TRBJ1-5	ASSLGTEASQPQH